The 28 T cell receptor beta chains reported below all come from one sample, sequenced in a study of cytomegalovirus exposure and HLA in healthy donors. Clones were sequenced by immunoSEQ multiplex PCR, and TCRdb holds only the in-frame ones, with some missing. The sample contains over 110,000 clones, around 87% of which appear only once. The sample comprised PBMCs. These TCRs come from a man younger than 30 in good health and CMV-seropositive.

V gene TRBV9 combines with J gene TRBJ2-2; D unresolved. The CDR3 runs to 14 residues. Trimming removed 0 bases at V and 6 bases at J, with 9 bases between. CDR1 is SGDLS and CDR2 is YYNGEE in the germline V gene. The CDR3 reads CASSVEPLAGELFF. The CDR3 nucleotides read TGTGCCAGCAGCGTAGAGCCCCTGGCCGGGGAGCTGTTTTTT.

V and J are TRBV10-1 and TRBJ1-2; D unclear. This CDR3 comprises 12 residues. The germline V and J ends were trimmed by 2 bases and 8 bases, with 9 bases remaining between them. CDR1 and CDR2 from the germline V gene are WNHNN and SYGVQD (reference sequence). This CDR3 reads CASSEPLGGYTF. The CDR3 bases are TGCGCCAGCAGTGAGCCTCTAGGAGGCTACACCTTC.

The CDR3 is CASSLAYGGYYEQYF. CDR3 nucleotide sequence: TGTGCCAGCAGCTTAGCTTACGGGGGATACTACGAGCAGTACTTC. V is TRBV7-8 and J is TRBJ2-7; TRBD2 might be the D (6 bases). Looked up from germline, CDR1 is SGHVS and CDR2 is FQNEAQ. This CDR3 is built from 15 residues. V was pared by 0 bases and J by 3 bases, with 12 bases between.

The chain uses TRBV19 and TRBJ1-1, with no clear D. V was pared by 3 bases and J by 0 bases, with 5 bases between. Germline assignment: CDR1 LNHDA and CDR2 SQIVND (reference sequence). This CDR3 comprises 13 residues. The CDR3 reads CASSITLNTEAFF. Written as DNA, the CDR3 is TGTGCCAGTAGTATTACATTGAACACTGAAGCTTTCTTT.

V is TRBV28 and J is TRBJ1-5; D may be TRBD1 (5 bases). This CDR3 comprises 15 residues. The germline V gene encodes CDR1 MDHEN and CDR2 SYDVKM. Trimming left V 9 bases short and J 0 bases short, with 15 bases between. CDR3 DNA: TGTGCCAGTCGGCGTAGGAGGGGTAGCAATCAGCCCCAGCATTTT. Translation: CASRRRRGSNQPQHF.

CDR3 in DNA: TGTGCCAGCAGCCCCCACCCCTACCTAGCCAAAAACATTCAGTACTTC. Amino acids: CASSPHPYLAKNIQYF. The chain uses TRBV11-3 and TRBJ2-4, with D unresolved. This CDR3 region has 16 residues. With 5 bases removed from V and 0 bases from J, the gap between germline ends came to 14 bases. CDR1 is SGHNT and CDR2 is YENEEA in the germline V gene.

The genes are TRBV4-1 and TRBJ2-3; D is perhaps TRBD2 (5 bases). Germline values: CDR1 MGHRA, CDR2 YSYEKL. The V end was cut by 4 bases, the J end by 7 bases, with 12 bases between. This CDR3 has 13 amino acids. In DNA, the CDR3 is TGCGCCAGCAGCCTTGGACTGGGGAATACGCAGTATTTT. This gives the protein CASSLGLGNTQYF.

The chain joins TRBV29-1 to TRBJ1-2; no clear D gene. With 4 bases removed from V and 2 bases from J, the gap between germline ends came to 8 bases. The CDR3 is 12 residues long. CDR1 is SQVTM and CDR2 is ANQGSEA in the germline V gene. The CDR3 DNA is TGCAGCGTTGTCTGGCAGAACTATGGCTACACCTTC. Encoded protein: CSVVWQNYGYTF.

V is TRBV7-9 and J is TRBJ2-7, with a weak D call TRBD2 (5 bases). Trimming removed 1 base from V and 5 bases from J, with 9 bases in between. Germline assignment: CDR1 SEHNR and CDR2 FQNEAQ (reference sequence). This CDR3 spans 13 amino acids. CDR3 DNA sequence: TGTGCCAGCAGCTTAGTCTCGGGGAACGAGCAGTACTTC. It encodes CASSLVSGNEQYF. Using reference TRBV7-9 and TRBJ2-7 for the parts outside the CDR3, the full variable domain is DTGVSQNPRHKITKRGQNVTFRCDPISEHNRLYWYRQTLGQGPEFLTYFQNEAQLEKSRLLSDRFSAERPKGSFSTLEIQRTEQGDSAMYLCASSLVSGNEQYFGPGTRLTVT.

The rearrangement joins TRBV14 to TRBJ2-1; no definite D call. There are 15 residues in the CDR3. The V end lost 3 bases, the J end lost 8 bases, and 17 bases lay between the germline ends. In germline, CDR1 is SGHDN, CDR2 FVKESK. CDR3: CASSHYTSVYDEQFF. DNA of the CDR3: TGTGCCAGCAGCCATTACACCTCAGTTTACGATGAGCAGTTCTTC.

This chain joins TRBV18 and TRBJ2-7; 7 nucleotides line up with TRBD1. Germline assignment: CDR1 KGHSH and CDR2 LQKENI. V dropped 0 bases and J dropped 5; count of bases not matched to a gene: 13. The CDR3 runs to 17 residues. The CDR3 region has the DNA TGTGCCAGCTCACCACCCGTCGGACAGGAATTGGGCCACGAGCAGTACTTC. This sequence encodes CASSPPVGQELGHEQYF. Together with reference TRBV18 and TRBJ2-7, the CDR3 gives the full variable domain: NAGVMQNPRHLVRRRGQEARLRCSPMKGHSHVYWYRQLPEEGLKFMVYLQKENIIDESGMPKERFSAEFPKEGPSILRIQQVVRGDSAAYFCASSPPVGQELGHEQYFGPGTRLTVT.

J is TRBJ2-3 and V is TRBV13; 8 nucleotides align to TRBD1. With V trimmed by 5 bases and J by 5 bases, 6 bases remained unmatched. CDR1 PRHDT and CDR2 FYEKMQ come from the germline V gene (reference sequence). This CDR3 is built from 14 residues. This chain's CDR3 is CASSPVTGEDTQYF. The CDR3 DNA is TGTGCCAGCAGCCCCGTGACAGGGGAAGATACGCAGTATTTT. Combining the CDR3 with reference TRBV13 and TRBJ2-3 gives the whole variable domain AAGVIQSPRHLIKEKRETATLKCYPIPRHDTVYWYQQGPGQDPQFLISFYEKMQSDKGSIPDRFSAQQFSDYHSELNMSSLELGDSALYFCASSPVTGEDTQYFGPGTRLTVL.

This clone turned up a few times. This chain joins TRBV4-2 and TRBJ1-3; perhaps TRBD1 as D (6 bases). The CDR3 runs 15 residues. Between the trimmed V and J ends, which lost 0 bases and 9 bases, there was a span of 15 bases. The germline V gene has CDR1 LGHNA and CDR2 YNFKEQ. The CDR3 region has the DNA TGTGCCAGCAGCCAAGATAGGGGGACCAGTGGCACCATATATTTT. Translated, it gives CASSQDRGTSGTIYF.

The genes are TRBV30 and TRBJ1-2; D remains unclear. This CDR3 has 14 residues. CDR1 GTSNPN and CDR2 SVGIG come from the germline V gene (reference sequence). Between the trimmed V and J ends, which lost 0 bases and 4 bases, there was a span of 12 bases. As DNA, the CDR3 is TGTGCCTGGAGTGTCATGTGGGCGGGCTATGGCTACACCTTC. It yields the protein CAWSVMWAGYGYTF.

V is TRBV5-5 and J is TRBJ1-1, with 8 bases matching TRBD1. Trimming cost V 4 bases and J 0 bases; bases outside gene matches: 5. CDR1 and CDR2 from the germline V gene are SGHKS and YYEKEE (reference sequence). CDR3 length equals 15 residues. The DNA of the CDR3 is TGTGCCAGCAGCCACGGGACAGGACTGAACACTGAAGCTTTCTTT. Translated: CASSHGTGLNTEAFF.

The rearrangement links TRBV29-1 to TRBJ1-2, with 7 bases matching TRBD1. CDR3 size: 14 residues. The trim removed 6 bases at V and 8 bases at J, leaving 15 bases unmatched. Germline values: CDR1 SQVTM, CDR2 ANQGSEA. The DNA of the CDR3 is TGCAGCGTCGACGAGGTTCCGGGACAGAAGGGCTACACCTTC. It translates to CSVDEVPGQKGYTF.

The V call is TRBV5-6, the J call TRBJ2-5; 9 nucleotides match TRBD2. The CDR3 contains 16 residues. Germline V gene data show CDR1 as SGHDT and CDR2 as YYEEEE. V trimming: 4 bases; J trimming: 5 bases; junction bases outside the gene matches: 12. This CDR3 reads CASSQGLARRSETQYF. DNA for the CDR3: TGTGCCAGCAGCCAGGGACTAGCTAGAAGGTCCGAGACCCAGTACTTC.

The V gene is TRBV5-1, the J gene TRBJ2-1, with no clear D. Trimming took off 7 bases at V and 6 bases at J, with 17 bases between the two ends. Germline loops: CDR1 SGHRS, CDR2 YFSETQ. CDR3 length: 14 residues. CDR3 protein: CASCSPSVVNEQFF. The CDR3 DNA is TGCGCCAGCTGCTCCCCGTCTGTTGTCAATGAGCAGTTCTTC. Complete variable domain (other parts from reference TRBV5-1 and TRBJ2-1): KAGVTQTPRYLIKTRGQQVTLSCSPISGHRSVSWYQQTPGQGLQFLFEYFSETQRNKGNFPGRFSGRQFSNSRSEMNVSTLELGDSALYLCASCSPSVVNEQFFGPGTRLTVL.

The chain recombines TRBV9 with TRBJ2-5, with 9 bases fitting TRBD1. V shed 3 bases and J 7 bases; nucleotides not matched to a gene: 10. Germline-derived CDR1 and CDR2 are SGDLS and YYNGEE. This CDR3 region has 15 residues. In DNA, the CDR3 is TGTGCCAGCAGCGGAACCACAGGGGGCGCGGGGACCCAGTACTTC. Its translation: CASSGTTGGAGTQYF.

The chain has TRBV7-9 and TRBJ2-2; TRBD2 might be the D (6 bases). Germline values: CDR1 SEHNR, CDR2 FQNEAQ (reference sequence). The CDR3 length is 15 residues. Trimming left V 0 bases short and J 4 bases short, with 9 bases between. This chain's CDR3 is CASSLAGLATGELFF. CDR3 nucleotide sequence: TGTGCCAGCAGCTTAGCGGGACTGGCCACCGGGGAGCTGTTTTTT.

This clone was seen only a few times. The chain carries TRBV9 and TRBJ2-1; TRBD2 aligns across 7 bases. The germline CDR1 and CDR2 sequences are SGDLS and YYNGEE. The CDR3 loop spans 14 amino acids. The ends lost 0 bases at V and 7 bases at J; junction bases unmatched: 4. The CDR3 sequence is CASSVGLAKNEQFF. CDR3 sequence (DNA): TGTGCCAGCAGCGTAGGACTAGCAAAAAATGAGCAGTTCTTC.

The V gene is TRBV23-1, the J gene TRBJ1-1; D uncertain. TRBV23-1 is filed as an ORF, its function uncertain. This CDR3 contains 12 residues. V shed 10 bases and J shed 3 bases, with 12 bases lying between them. Here the CDR3 reads CATPGCDTEAFF. CDR3 in DNA: TGCGCCACCCCGGGGTGTGACACTGAAGCTTTCTTT.

V gene TRBV5-8 combines with J gene TRBJ1-5, with a possible D match to TRBD1 (5 bases). The germline CDR1 and CDR2 sequences are SGHTS and YDEGEE. CDR3 length: 15 amino acids. Trimming removed 0 bases from V and 1 base from J, with 8 bases in between. The CDR3 region has the DNA TGTGCCAGCAGCTTGGGGACATCAAGCAATCAGCCCCAGCATTTT. Its protein product is CASSLGTSSNQPQHF.

This sequence joins TRBV15 and TRBJ2-2, with TRBD1 matching over 8 bases. CDR1 is LNHNV, CDR2 YYDKDF, per germline (reference sequence). Trimming at V came to 5 bases and at J to 5 bases, leaving 7 bases not matched to a gene. CDR3 length equals 15 residues. The CDR3 reads CATSRTGRKTGELFF. CDR3 sequence (DNA): TGTGCCACCAGCCGGACAGGGAGGAAAACCGGGGAGCTGTTTTTT.

This clone has a single count. The rearrangement uses TRBV4-1 and TRBJ2-7; D call uncertain. Trimming took 5 bases from V and 5 from J, leaving 13 bases between them. The CDR3 sequence is 13 residues long. Germline CDR1 MGHRA, CDR2 YSYEKL. The CDR3, as DNA: TGCGCCAGCAGCTCAGACAATTATCACGAGCAGTACTTC. Translation gives CASSSDNYHEQYF.

The chain has TRBV7-9 and TRBJ2-7; 10 positions agree with TRBD1. Germline-derived CDR1 and CDR2 are SEHNR and FQNEAQ (reference sequence). The CDR3 has 16 amino acids. Trimming at V came to 5 bases and at J to 4 bases, leaving 11 bases not matched to a gene. The CDR3 bases are TGTGCCAGCAGCCCAACTGACAGGGGGCAGAGTTACGAGCAGTACTTC. Its translation: CASSPTDRGQSYEQYF.

This clone was seen only a few times. The chain couples TRBV2 to TRBJ1-2; 9 bases match TRBD1. CDR1 and CDR2 (germline): SNHLY, FYNNEI. Trimming cost V 6 bases and J 6 bases; bases outside gene matches: 8. The CDR3 extends over 14 amino acids. In DNA form, the CDR3 reads TGTGCCAGCAGAGGAGTACGGACAGGGGATGGCTACACCTTC. Translating gives CASRGVRTGDGYTF.

This chain links TRBV6-5 with TRBJ1-1, with D tentatively TRBD1 (5 bases). This CDR3 is built from 14 residues. The germline V and J ends were trimmed by 6 bases and 5 bases, with 16 bases remaining between them. Looked up from germline, CDR1 is MNHEY and CDR2 is SVGAGI. The CDR3 protein is CASSRGVSWTEAFF. The CDR3, as DNA: TGTGCCAGCAGCCGGGGGGTGAGTTGGACTGAAGCTTTCTTT.